These 8 T cell receptor beta chains share one sample of origin, sequenced in a study of T-cell reconstitution after alpha-beta-depleted transplantation in children. A TCRbeta library incorporating unique molecular identifiers was prepared. Using its own MiXCR run on the PCR reads, TCRdb lists one record per CDR3 protein. Among about 220,000 distinct CDR3 sequences listed, about 15% were seen once. The sequenced sample was PBMCs, mostly from graft donor cells, obtained 360 days after TCRalphabeta/CD19-depleted stem cell transplant. These receptors originate from a male patient between 2 and 15 years old who had a stem cell transplant for acute lymphoblastic leukemia, so the T cells may come from the graft donor.

This clonotype was seen ten or more times. The V call is TRBV12-3 or TRBV12-4, the J call TRBJ2-3; 7 bases fit TRBD2. Losses at the gene ends were 4 bases for V and 12 bases for J; bases not matched to a gene: 4. The CDR3 consists of 11 residues. CDR3 region: CASSSREVQYF. Written as DNA, the CDR3 is TGTGCCAGCAGTTCCCGGGAGGTTCAGTATTTT.

V usage is TRBV29-1 and J usage is TRBJ2-7; D ambiguous. The CDR3 consists of 14 residues. CDR1 SQVTM and CDR2 ANQGSEA come from the germline V gene. V lost 7 bases and J 0 bases, leaving 16 bases between the germline ends. As DNA, the CDR3 is TGCAGCGGTCCTAGTGCAAAGAGCTCCTACGAGCAGTACTTC. It is translated as CSGPSAKSSYEQYF.

This clonotype was picked up a small number of times. The CDR3 here is CASSQRMGQGANYEQYF. Written as DNA, the CDR3 is TGTGCCAGCAGCCAACGAATGGGACAGGGGGCCAACTACGAGCAGTACTTC. V gene TRBV14 combines with J gene TRBJ2-7; the match to TRBD1 covers 12 bases. Per the germline V gene, CDR1 is SGHDN and CDR2 is FVKESK. V gave up 2 bases and J gave up 3 bases; unmatched junction bases: 8. This CDR3 spans 17 amino acids.

There are a few counts of this clonotype. The junction and the germline gene differ at one end; a read error may be behind it. The chain carries TRBV20-1 and TRBJ2-7, with 7 bases aligning to TRBD1. This CDR3 is 14 amino acids long. The germline V gene has CDR1 DFQATT and CDR2 SNEGSKA (reference sequence). The CDR3 nucleotides read TGCAGTGCTGGAGACAGGGATGGTTCCTACGAGCAGTACTTC. Translated: CSAGDRDGSYEQYF.

The chain couples TRBV5-1 to TRBJ2-6; no clear D gene. Germline CDR1 is SGHRS and CDR2 is YFSETQ. The CDR3 is 16 residues long. Between the trimmed V and J ends, which lost 0 bases and 0 bases, there was a span of 7 bases. The CDR3 coding sequence is TGCGCCAGCAGCTTGGACAATCTCTCTGGGGCCAACGTCCTGACTTTC. Encoded protein: CASSLDNLSGANVLTF.

The sample holds a few counts of this clonotype. The chain recombines TRBV12-3 or TRBV12-4 with TRBJ2-3; D gene ambiguous. CDR3 length: 13 residues. V was clipped by 3 bases and J by 8 bases, with 12 bases between them. The CDR3 reads CASSFSLTSTQYF. The CDR3 nucleotides are TGTGCCAGCAGTTTTTCCCTGACCAGTACGCAGTATTTT.

This clonotype was observed a few times. The CDR3 DNA reads TGCAGTGCTAGGAATACGGGGGGGCTTGGTTCACCCCTCCACTTT. Its protein product is CSARNTGGLGSPLHF. The chain couples TRBV20-1 to TRBJ1-6; maybe TRBD1 (6 bases). CDR1 and CDR2 from the germline V gene are DFQATT and SNEGSKA (reference sequence). Trimming stripped 3 bases from V and 9 bases from J, with 18 bases between. The CDR3 totals 15 residues.

This clonotype was seen more than once but under ten times. This chain links TRBV20-1 with TRBJ2-1; 7 bases are shared with TRBD1. The V gene end was trimmed by 5 bases and the J gene end by 5 bases; junction bases not matched to a gene: 6. This CDR3 has 13 amino acids. The germline V gene has CDR1 DFQATT and CDR2 SNEGSKA (reference sequence). The CDR3 DNA reads TGCAGTGCTCCCCGGGACAGCAACAATGAGCAGTTCTTC. Its translation is CSAPRDSNNEQFF.